Listed here are 12 T cell receptor gamma chains from one sample, sequenced in a study of Vδ1+ human thymocytes. Extracted RNA was reverse transcribed into cDNA. Pooled V-gene forward primers with one constant-region reverse primer generated the CDR3 amplicons by multiplex PCR. TCRdb applied CATT to the multiplex PCR reads for clone calling. The data hold 25,000 to 35,000 gamma-chain clones, with around 20% observed a single time. General study findings and limits: Thymic TRG and TRD repertoires appeared highly polyclonal.

Their recognized antigens are unknown. The sample consisted of Vdelta1+ gamma-delta thymocytes from the thymus. The subset: FACS-sorted CD3+ TCRalphabeta- TCRVdelta1+ TCRVdelta2- thymocytes. These receptors came from a boy in the first two years of life who had congenital heart surgery.

This clone has a handful of counts. This chain links TRGV4 with TRGJP2. This CDR3 has 12 amino acids. The J segment lost 5 bases and the V segment lost 10 bases, leaving 7 bases of the junction unmatched. Germline-derived CDR1 and CDR2 are EGSTGY and YDSYTSSV. CDR3 amino acids: CATFGSDWIKTF. In DNA form, the CDR3 reads TGTGCCACATTTGGGAGTGATTGGATCAAGACGTTT.

Turning to this clone: One end of the junction is discordant with germline, which a read error may explain. Other nucleotide sequences in the sample specify the same CDR3. This chain uses TRGV9 with TRGJP. The germline gives CDR1 GITISATS, CDR2 ISYDGTV (reference sequence). The CDR3 runs to 15 residues. The CDR3 region is CALWRLELGKKIKVF. DNA for the CDR3: TGTGCCTTGTGGCGGTTAGAGCTGGGCAAAAAAATCAAGGTATTT.

This clone is deemed medium-sized. This specimen includes other DNA sequences encoding the same CDR3. The chain uses TRGV3 and TRGJ1 or TRGJ2. V was clipped by 0 bases and J by 7 bases; unmatched bases: 6. CDR3 length equals 13 residues. Germline loops: CDR1 VTNTFY, CDR2 YDVSTARD (reference sequence). The CDR3 nucleotides read TGTGCCACCTGGGACAGGCGGAGGTATAAGAAACTCTTT. Translation gives CATWDRRRYKKLF.

The V and J genes are TRGV9 and TRGJ1 or TRGJ2. CDR1 and CDR2 (germline): GITISATS, ISYDGTV (reference sequence). This CDR3 contains 16 residues. The junction had 16 bases not matched to a gene; V was cut back by 1 base and J by 7 bases. CDR3 in DNA: TGTGCCTTGTGGGAGGTTGACACCGACCTGGGCTATAAGAAACTCTTT. This codes for CALWEVDTDLGYKKLF.

A note on this clone: The same CDR3 also results from other DNA sequences found in this sample. This chain joins TRGV3 and TRGJ1 or TRGJ2. This CDR3 is 14 amino acids long. The V and J ends lost 2 bases and 0 bases, in that order; junction bases with no gene match: 4. Looked up from germline, CDR1 is VTNTFY and CDR2 is YDVSTARD (reference sequence). The CDR3 sequence: CATWDTTNYYKKLF. Written as DNA, the CDR3 is TGTGCCACCTGGGACACCACGAATTATTATAAGAAACTCTTT.

V gene TRGV4 combines with J gene TRGJP2. The CDR3 consists of 14 residues. Trimming at V came to 5 bases and at J to 0 bases, leaving 3 bases not matched to a gene. Germline V gene data show CDR1 as EGSTGY and CDR2 as YDSYTSSV. CDR3 sequence reads: CATWVHSSDWIKTF. The DNA of the CDR3 is TGTGCCACCTGGGTCCATAGTAGTGATTGGATCAAGACGTTT.

Comment on this clone: Other DNA sequences within the sample encode an identical CDR3. The chain links TRGV2 to TRGJP1. The CDR3 spans 14 residues. Germline values: CDR1 EGSNGY, CDR2 YDSYNSKV. J gave up 5 bases and V 1 base, and 4 bases lay outside the gene matches. This CDR3 is CATWDGRTGWFKIF. For the CDR3, the DNA is TGTGCCACCTGGGACGGAAGGACTGGTTGGTTCAAGATATTT.

This clone was seen only a few times. V is TRGV3 and J is TRGJP1. Germline CDR1 is VTNTFY and CDR2 is YDVSTARD (reference sequence). V dropped 3 bases and J dropped 0; count of bases not matched to a gene: 4. The CDR3 is made up of 15 amino acids. CDR3 DNA: TGTGCCACCTGGGACGTTGATACCACTGGTTGGTTCAAGATATTT. Translation gives CATWDVDTTGWFKIF.

V and J are TRGV9 and TRGJP1. The V gene's germline CDR1 is GITISATS and CDR2 ISYDGTV (reference sequence). The CDR3 length is 15 residues. Trimming cost V 5 bases and J 1 base; bases outside gene matches: 7. CDR3 sequence (DNA): TGTGCCTTGTGGGGGTCCCCTACCACTGGTTGGTTCAAGATATTT. Translated: CALWGSPTTGWFKIF.

The chain employs TRGV9 and TRGJ1 or TRGJ2. V shed 0 bases, J shed 6 bases, and the junction held 11 bases outside the gene matches. There are 15 residues in the CDR3. The germline gives CDR1 GITISATS, CDR2 ISYDGTV (reference sequence). CDR3 residues: CALWEVQRLCYKKLF. The CDR3 coding sequence is TGTGCCTTGTGGGAGGTGCAACGACTTTGTTATAAGAAACTCTTT.

As to this clone: This sample includes further DNA sequences coding for the same CDR3. This chain joins TRGV9 and TRGJ1 or TRGJ2. The CDR3 spans 13 residues. Germline CDR1 reads GITISATS; CDR2 reads ISYDGTV (reference sequence). The V gene end was trimmed by 0 bases and the J gene end by 7 bases; junction bases not matched to a gene: 6. This CDR3 is CALWEVQWYKKLF. The CDR3 DNA sequence: TGTGCCTTGTGGGAGGTGCAGTGGTATAAGAAACTCTTT.

Note on this clone: A much bigger clone sits one base away, suggesting this may be a read error. V is TRGV8 and J is TRGJ1 or TRGJ2. This CDR3 is built from 13 residues. J was trimmed by 3 bases and V by 1 base; bases with no gene match: 3. Germline V gene data show CDR1 as VENAVY and CDR2 as YDSYNSRV. The DNA of the CDR3 is TGTGCCACCTGGGATAGCCCTTATTATAAGAAACTCTTT. This sequence encodes CATWDSPYYKKLF.